The 23 T cell receptor beta chains in this list originate from one sample, sequenced in a study of T cell repertoires in cytomegalovirus infection. TCRdb ran MiXCR on the reads and lists one entry per CDR3 protein. The sample includes 250,000 to 300,000 distinct CDR3 sequences, approximately 17% of them seen just once. Input material: CD8+ T cells from PBMCs. These receptors were collected from a human donor in good health (CMV status not recorded). Some clones in this sample may be carry-over from other donors' samples.

This chain connects TRBV15 to TRBJ2-7, with 8 bases fitting TRBD1. The CDR3 is 13 residues long. Trimming at V came to 5 bases and at J to 3 bases, leaving 3 bases not matched to a gene. Germline-derived CDR1 and CDR2 are LNHNV and YYDKDF (reference sequence). This chain's CDR3 is CATSADRVYEQYF. CDR3 sequence (DNA): TGTGCCACCAGCGCGGACAGGGTCTACGAGCAGTACTTC.

This clonotype was observed at least ten times. J is TRBJ2-1 and V is TRBV7-2, with 9 positions matching TRBD2. With V trimmed by 1 base and J by 7 bases, 5 bases remained unmatched. The CDR3 is 15 amino acids. CDR1 is SGHTA, CDR2 FQGNSA, per germline. The CDR3 loop is CASSLVRGGRNEQFF. The CDR3 nucleotides read TGTGCCAGCAGCTTAGTGCGGGGGGGCCGGAATGAGCAGTTCTTC. Variable domain in full (rest from reference TRBV7-2 and TRBJ2-1): GAGVSQSPSNKVTEKGKDVELRCDPISGHTALYWYRQSLGQGLEFLIYFQGNSAPDKSGLPSDRFSAERTGGSVSTLTIQRTQQEDSAVYLCASSLVRGGRNEQFFGPGTRLTVL.

This clonotype appeared a few times. The chain recombines TRBV7-9 with TRBJ2-5; 8 bases match TRBD1. The germline gives CDR1 SEHNR, CDR2 FQNEAQ (reference sequence). CDR3 size: 15 residues. The V gene end was trimmed by 3 bases and the J gene end by 4 bases; junction bases not matched to a gene: 7. The DNA for the CDR3 is TGTGCCAGCAGCTTTCGGGGACAGGAAAGAGAGACCCAGTACTTC. This sequence encodes CASSFRGQERETQYF.

This clonotype has only a few counts. The chain employs TRBV5-8 and TRBJ2-5; TRBD1 might be the D (5 bases). CDR1 and CDR2 (germline): SGHTS, YDEGEE. The CDR3 contains 15 residues. The V and J ends lost 0 bases and 0 bases respectively, with 9 bases between them. This chain's CDR3 is CASSLGQSYQETQYF. In DNA, the CDR3 is TGTGCCAGCAGCTTGGGACAGTCATACCAAGAGACCCAGTACTTC.

The V gene is TRBV2, the J gene TRBJ2-7; TRBD1 aligns across 8 bases. CDR1 is SNHLY and CDR2 is FYNNEI in the germline V gene. CDR3 length equals 15 residues. The J segment lost 0 bases and the V segment lost 3 bases, leaving 4 bases of the junction unmatched. CDR3 region: CASSDTGGTSYEQYF. The CDR3 nucleotides are TGTGCCAGCAGTGACACAGGGGGTACCTCCTACGAGCAGTACTTC.

This clonotype was seen only a few times. The chain joins TRBV12-3 or TRBV12-4 to TRBJ1-5; 8 bases match TRBD1. V lost 6 bases to trimming and J lost 0 bases; unmatched junction nucleotides: 4. This CDR3 comprises 15 residues. CDR3 in DNA: TGTGCCAGCAGCCGACAGGGGAATAGCAATCAGCCCCAGCATTTT. The encoded protein is CASSRQGNSNQPQHF.

Only a few counts were recorded for this clonotype. The chain combines TRBV29-1 with TRBJ2-7, with D uncertain. Germline CDR1 is SQVTM and CDR2 is ANQGSEA. The CDR3 length is 11 residues. Trimming took off 5 bases at V and 4 bases at J, with 9 bases between the two ends. The DNA of the CDR3 is TGCAGCGTTAGGACCTTTTACGAGCAGTACTTC. Its translation is CSVRTFYEQYF.

This clonotype was counted between two and nine times. The chain recombines TRBV10-3 with TRBJ1-6; 7 bases are a match to TRBD1. Losses at the gene ends were 2 bases for V and 7 bases for J; bases not matched to a gene: 8. The CDR3 is 16 amino acids. The germline gives CDR1 ENHRY, CDR2 SYGVKD. CDR3 sequence (DNA): TGTGCCATCAGTGAGCAACCGGGACAGAACAATTCACCCCTCCACTTT. This codes for CAISEQPGQNNSPLHF.

V usage is TRBV20-1 and J usage is TRBJ2-5; D call uncertain. The CDR3 has 14 amino acids. Germline loops: CDR1 DFQATT, CDR2 SNEGSKA (reference sequence). The V end was cut by 4 bases, the J end by 1 base, with 13 bases between. This CDR3 reads CSANVAQVQETQYF. DNA for the CDR3: TGCAGTGCTAATGTCGCCCAGGTCCAAGAGACCCAGTACTTC.

The chain links TRBV28 to TRBJ2-5; perhaps TRBD1 as D (5 bases). Germline V gene data show CDR1 as MDHEN and CDR2 as SYDVKM. This CDR3 contains 10 residues. Trimming removed 8 bases at V and 9 bases at J, with 10 bases between. CDR3 loop: CASAKGSQYF. The CDR3 nucleotides are TGTGCCAGCGCGAAGGGGTCCCAGTACTTC.

Ten or more counts support this clonotype. At one of its ends the junction is not consistent with the germline gene, which may arise from a read error. The V gene is TRBV7-7, the J gene TRBJ2-1, with 9 bases that match TRBD1. This CDR3 comprises 16 residues. Looked up from germline, CDR1 is SSHAT and CDR2 is FNYEAQ (reference sequence). CDR3 in amino acids: CASSPLGTGPSNEQFF. In nucleotides, the CDR3 is TGTGCTAGCAGCCCGTTGGGGACAGGGCCGTCAAATGAGCAGTTCTTC.

The gene calls are TRBV6-6 and TRBJ1-5, with D hard to call. The CDR3 covers 15 residues. Trimming removed 6 bases from V and 1 base from J, with 13 bases in between. In germline, CDR1 is MNHNY, CDR2 SVGAGI (reference sequence). CDR3 DNA sequence: TGTGCCAGCAGGTACGTGGACCGAAGCAATCAGCCCCAGCATTTT. Translating gives CASRYVDRSNQPQHF.

J is TRBJ2-7 and V is TRBV5-6; possible D gene TRBD1, 6 bases. The CDR3 is 14 residues long. V was clipped by 4 bases and J by 3 bases, with 14 bases between them. The germline V gene encodes CDR1 SGHDT and CDR2 YYEEEE. The CDR3 sequence is CASSGPTGIYEQYF. The DNA of the CDR3 is TGTGCCAGCAGCGGACCCACAGGGATCTACGAGCAGTACTTC.

V and J are TRBV27 and TRBJ2-1, with 7 nucleotides matching TRBD2. J was trimmed by 10 bases and V by 4 bases; bases with no gene match: 4. The CDR3 consists of 12 residues. CDR1 and CDR2 (germline): MNHEY, SMNVEV (reference sequence). CDR3 residues: CASSWGGGEQFF. CDR3 DNA: TGTGCCAGCAGTTGGGGGGGGGGAGAGCAGTTCTTC.

This clonotype has a count of ten or more. This chain connects TRBV7-2 to TRBJ2-7, with TRBD2 matching 9 bases. J lost 3 bases, V lost 5 bases, and 11 bases had no gene match. From germline, CDR1 is SGHTA and CDR2 FQGNSA. The CDR3 runs 16 residues. The CDR3 loop reads CASSIDLVAGDYEQYF. CDR3 bases: TGTGCCAGCAGCATCGACCTCGTAGCGGGGGACTACGAGCAGTACTTC.

J is TRBJ1-6 and V is TRBV7-9; D uncertain. V gave up 2 bases and J gave up 11 bases, with 7 bases separating them. This CDR3 is built from 12 residues. CDR1 is SEHNR and CDR2 is FQNEAQ in the germline V gene (reference sequence). The CDR3 coding sequence is TGTGCCAGCAGCTTACCGGAAACACCCCTCCACTTT. Residues: CASSLPETPLHF.

This clonotype was detected a few times. The genes are TRBV28 and TRBJ2-2; 9 nucleotides match TRBD1. The V gene end was trimmed by 8 bases and the J gene end by 5 bases; junction bases not matched to a gene: 6. The CDR3 length is 14 residues. From germline, CDR1 is MDHEN and CDR2 SYDVKM. CDR3 DNA: TGTGCCAGCTGGGGACAGGGTGGGACCGGGGAGCTGTTTTTT. Translated, it gives CASWGQGGTGELFF.

This clonotype came up many times. The chain joins TRBV7-2 to TRBJ1-6; 8 nucleotides line up with TRBD1. CDR3 size: 17 residues. V trimming: 5 bases; J trimming: 3 bases; junction bases outside the gene matches: 9. Germline loops: CDR1 SGHTA, CDR2 FQGNSA. CDR3 nucleotide sequence: TGTGCCAGCAGCCCAGGGGGCCGGGTCGTCTATAATTCACCCCTCCACTTT. Translation gives CASSPGGRVVYNSPLHF.

This clonotype has ten or more counts. The chain has TRBV10-3 and TRBJ2-7; 12 bases line up with TRBD2. Germline V gives CDR1 ENHRY, CDR2 SYGVKD. The CDR3 is 15 amino acids. V shed 3 bases, J shed 3 bases, and the junction held 3 bases outside the gene matches. This CDR3 reads CAISEGTSGYYEQYF. CDR3 coding DNA: TGTGCCATCAGTGAAGGGACTAGCGGGTACTACGAGCAGTACTTC.

This clonotype was counted many times. As DNA, the CDR3 is TGCAGCGTGACTAGCGGGGGGCTCTCTGGGGCCAACGTCCTGACTTTC. The encoded protein is CSVTSGGLSGANVLTF. The chain employs TRBV29-1 and TRBJ2-6, with 13 bases fitting TRBD2. CDR1 and CDR2 (germline): SQVTM, ANQGSEA. The CDR3 is 16 residues long. V dropped 6 bases and J dropped 0; count of bases not matched to a gene: 2.

This clonotype was seen a handful of times. This rearrangement joins TRBV12-3 or TRBV12-4 to TRBJ1-2; TRBD1 is a possible D gene (6 bases). This CDR3 has 16 residues. Between the trimmed V and J ends, which lost 9 bases and 1 base, there was a span of 21 bases. The CDR3 loop reads CASSNSGGPYNYGYTF. CDR3 nucleotides: TGTGCCAGTTCCAACTCCGGGGGCCCGTATAACTATGGCTACACCTTC.

This clonotype appeared many times. The J gene is TRBJ1-1, the V gene TRBV6-1; tentatively, D is TRBD1 (6 bases). Germline V CDR1 and CDR2: MNHNS, SASEGT. The CDR3 covers 15 residues. Trimming pared 3 bases from V and 0 bases from J, leaving 11 bases between. In DNA form, the CDR3 reads TGTGCCAGCAGTGACTTGGGACAAATGAACACTGAAGCTTTCTTT. Translated, it gives CASSDLGQMNTEAFF.

There are a few counts of this clonotype. V and J are TRBV28 and TRBJ2-7; the match to TRBD1 covers 7 bases. The CDR3 has 16 amino acids. Germline-derived CDR1 and CDR2 are MDHEN and SYDVKM. After removal of 1 base from V and 0 bases from J, the junction contained 6 bases not matched to a gene. The CDR3 spells CASSLSPDRSSYEQYF. The CDR3 nucleotides read TGTGCCAGCAGTTTATCCCCGGACAGGAGCTCCTACGAGCAGTACTTC. Looking up the rest from reference TRBV28 and TRBJ2-7 gives the full variable domain: DVKVTQSSRYLVKRTGEKVFLECVQDMDHENMFWYRQDPGLGLRLIYFSYDVKMKEKGDIPEGYSVSREKKERFSLILESASTNQTSMYLCASSLSPDRSSYEQYFGPGTRLTVT.